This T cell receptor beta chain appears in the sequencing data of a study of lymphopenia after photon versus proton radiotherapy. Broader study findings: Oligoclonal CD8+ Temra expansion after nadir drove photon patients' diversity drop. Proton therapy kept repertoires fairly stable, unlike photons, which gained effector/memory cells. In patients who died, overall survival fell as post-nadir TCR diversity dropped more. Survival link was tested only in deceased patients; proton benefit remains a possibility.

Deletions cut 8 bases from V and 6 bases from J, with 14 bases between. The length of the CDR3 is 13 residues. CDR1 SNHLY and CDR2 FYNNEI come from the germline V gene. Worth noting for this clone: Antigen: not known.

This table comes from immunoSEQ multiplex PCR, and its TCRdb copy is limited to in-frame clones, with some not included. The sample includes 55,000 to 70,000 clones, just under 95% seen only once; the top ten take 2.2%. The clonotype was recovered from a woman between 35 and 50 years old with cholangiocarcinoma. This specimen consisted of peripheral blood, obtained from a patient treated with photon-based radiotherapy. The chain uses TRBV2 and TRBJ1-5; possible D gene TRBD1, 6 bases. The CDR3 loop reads CASGGGPSQPQHF. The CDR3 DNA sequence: TGTGCCAGCGGAGGGGGGCCAAGTCAGCCCCAGCATTTT.